This entry is about one T cell receptor beta chain. Its matching antigen is unknown. Germline lookup yields CDR1 MDHEN and CDR2 SYDVKM. This CDR3 has 14 residues. The germline V and J ends were trimmed by 8 bases and 5 bases, with 15 bases remaining between them. The PCR had 60 Vbeta and 13 Jbeta primers. In the authors' workflow: In a later analysis, of 70 million to 85 million unique beta chains, 9 million to 11 million appeared in at least two donors. The repertoire was sequenced with immunoSEQ multiplex PCR; TCRdb's copy has only in-frame clones and lacks some. D and trimming were read from the DNA, whereas the V and J calls and clone size are those reported in that table. The data contain roughly 120,000 clones, about four fifths of them singletons. The sample comes from a study of cytomegalovirus exposure and HLA in healthy donors. Study-level results: As confirmed in vitro, three CMV-associated chains were specific for CMV antigens.

This sequence was found in a young man in good health and CMV-seropositive. The chain uses TRBV28 and TRBJ2-2; D remains ambiguous. Sequencing was carried out using PBMCs. The CDR3 here is CASREPRGTGELFF. As DNA, the CDR3 is TGTGCCAGCCGCGAGCCCAGAGGTACCGGGGAGCTGTTTTTT.